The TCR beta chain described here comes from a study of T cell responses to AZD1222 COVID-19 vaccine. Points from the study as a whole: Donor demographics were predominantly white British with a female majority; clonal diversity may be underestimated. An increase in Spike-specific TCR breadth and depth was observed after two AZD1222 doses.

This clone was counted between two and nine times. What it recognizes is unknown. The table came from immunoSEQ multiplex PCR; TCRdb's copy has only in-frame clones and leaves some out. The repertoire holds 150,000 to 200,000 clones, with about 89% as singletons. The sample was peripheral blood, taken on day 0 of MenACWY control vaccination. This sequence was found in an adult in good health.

As DNA, the CDR3 is TGTGCCAGCAGCCACCGGGAGGGCGGCTATGGCTACACCTTC. As protein: CASSHREGGYGYTF. The V gene is TRBV13, the J gene TRBJ1-2; no firm D call. The CDR3 has 14 amino acids. The germline gives CDR1 PRHDT, CDR2 FYEKMQ (reference sequence). V lost 5 bases to trimming and J lost 4 bases, with 14 bases between them.